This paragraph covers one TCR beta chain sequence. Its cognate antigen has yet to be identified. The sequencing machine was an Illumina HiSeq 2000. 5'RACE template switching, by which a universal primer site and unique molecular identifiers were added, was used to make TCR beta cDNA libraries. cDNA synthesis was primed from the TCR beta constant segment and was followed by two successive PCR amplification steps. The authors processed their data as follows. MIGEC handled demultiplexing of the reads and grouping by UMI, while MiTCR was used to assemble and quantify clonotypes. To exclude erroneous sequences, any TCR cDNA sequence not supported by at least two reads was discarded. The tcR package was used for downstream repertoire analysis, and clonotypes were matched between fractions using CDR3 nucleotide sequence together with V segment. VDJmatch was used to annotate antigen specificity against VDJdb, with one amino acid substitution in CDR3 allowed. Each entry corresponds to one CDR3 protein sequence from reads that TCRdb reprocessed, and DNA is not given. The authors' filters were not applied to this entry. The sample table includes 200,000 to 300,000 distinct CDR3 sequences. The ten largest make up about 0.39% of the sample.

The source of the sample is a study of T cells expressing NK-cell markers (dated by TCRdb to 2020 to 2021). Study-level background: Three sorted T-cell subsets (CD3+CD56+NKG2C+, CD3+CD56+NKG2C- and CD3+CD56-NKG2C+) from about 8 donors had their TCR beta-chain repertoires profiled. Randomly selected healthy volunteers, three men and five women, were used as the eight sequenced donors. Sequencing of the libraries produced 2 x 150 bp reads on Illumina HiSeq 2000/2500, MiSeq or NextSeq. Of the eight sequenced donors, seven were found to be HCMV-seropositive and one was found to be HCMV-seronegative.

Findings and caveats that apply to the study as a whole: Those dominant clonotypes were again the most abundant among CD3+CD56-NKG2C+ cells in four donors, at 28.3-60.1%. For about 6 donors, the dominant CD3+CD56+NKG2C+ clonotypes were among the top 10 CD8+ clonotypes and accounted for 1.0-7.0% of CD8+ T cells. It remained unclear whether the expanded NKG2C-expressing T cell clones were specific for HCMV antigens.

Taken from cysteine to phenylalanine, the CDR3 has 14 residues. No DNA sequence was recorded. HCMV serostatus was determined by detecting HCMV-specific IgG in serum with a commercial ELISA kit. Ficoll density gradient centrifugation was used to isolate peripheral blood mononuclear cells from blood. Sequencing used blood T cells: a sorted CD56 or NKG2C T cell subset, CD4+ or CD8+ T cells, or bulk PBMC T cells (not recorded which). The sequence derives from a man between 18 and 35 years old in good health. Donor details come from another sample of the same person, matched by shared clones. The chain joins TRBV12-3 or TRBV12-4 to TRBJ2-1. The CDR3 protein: CASTATSSYNEQFF.